Listed here are 23 T cell receptor beta chains from one sample, sequenced in a study of blood T cell repertoires in COVID-19. Repertoires were generated with immunoSEQ multiplex PCR, while TCRdb's copy carries only in-frame clones and drops some. The sample includes a few hundred thousand clones, around 86% of them seen just once. Sequencing input: peripheral blood. The source is an elderly man with acute or convalescent COVID-19.

This clone was recorded a few times. V usage is TRBV7-9 and J usage is TRBJ2-7; TRBD2 matches at 7 bases. V lost 5 bases to trimming and J lost 3 bases; unmatched junction nucleotides: 7. This CDR3 region has 14 residues. Germline V gene data show CDR1 as SEHNR and CDR2 as FQNEAQ (reference sequence). CDR3 DNA: TGTGCCAGCAGCCCAGCGGGGATTTACTACGAGCAGTACTTC. It yields the protein CASSPAGIYYEQYF.

The chain is built from TRBV28 and TRBJ2-2; D gene ambiguous. Germline lookup yields CDR1 MDHEN and CDR2 SYDVKM. Trimming left V 4 bases short and J 0 bases short, with 9 bases between. The CDR3 totals 15 residues. In nucleotides, the CDR3 is TGTGCCAGCAGTTCCTTTTCTACGAACACCGGGGAGCTGTTTTTT. Encoded protein: CASSSFSTNTGELFF.

The chain has TRBV28 and TRBJ1-2; the D gene is possibly TRBD1 (6 bases). The V gene lost 1 base and the J gene lost 5 bases, with 14 bases spanning the gap. Germline-derived CDR1 and CDR2 are MDHEN and SYDVKM. This CDR3 comprises 15 residues. In DNA, the CDR3 is TGTGCCAGCAGTTTATCCCAGGGGTTAAGGTATGGCTACACCTTC. Amino acid sequence: CASSLSQGLRYGYTF.

A word on this clone: Other DNA sequences from this sample encode an identical CDR3 as well. The chain links TRBV28 to TRBJ1-2, with TRBD1 matching 7 bases. This CDR3 region has 12 residues. Germline V gene data show CDR1 as MDHEN and CDR2 as SYDVKM. V dropped 6 bases and J dropped 5; count of bases not matched to a gene: 3. CDR3 nucleotides: TGTGCCAGCAGAACAGGGGCTTATGGCTACACCTTC. It is translated as CASRTGAYGYTF.

The J gene is TRBJ1-1, the V gene TRBV11-2; TRBD1 is a possible D gene (5 bases). Germline values: CDR1 SGHAT, CDR2 FQNNGV. Trimming removed 10 bases from V and 3 bases from J, with 15 bases in between. The CDR3 length is 13 residues. The CDR3 here is CATKGGDYTEAFF. The CDR3 DNA sequence: TGTGCCACTAAAGGAGGGGATTACACTGAAGCTTTCTTT.

In DNA form, the CDR3 reads TGTGCCAGCCAATGGGGACAGGGGGCCACAGATACGCAGTATTTT. It specifies CASQWGQGATDTQYF. The J gene is TRBJ2-3, the V gene TRBV6-5; 12 bases line up with TRBD1. This CDR3 contains 15 residues. The J segment lost 2 bases and the V segment lost 8 bases, leaving 5 bases of the junction unmatched. Looked up from germline, CDR1 is MNHEY and CDR2 is SVGAGI.

This chain joins TRBV19 and TRBJ1-5, with D hard to call. Germline V gives CDR1 LNHDA, CDR2 SQIVND (reference sequence). This CDR3 contains 13 residues. With 5 bases removed from V and 5 bases from J, the gap between germline ends came to 10 bases. In DNA form, the CDR3 reads TGTGCCAGTAGTTCTCCGGGTTATCAGCCCCAGCATTTT. Protein sequence: CASSSPGYQPQHF.

The gene calls are TRBV19 and TRBJ1-5; 8 positions match TRBD1. With V trimmed by 2 bases and J by 4 bases, 7 bases remained unmatched. There are 16 residues in the CDR3. Germline loops: CDR1 LNHDA, CDR2 SQIVND (reference sequence). CDR3 residues: CASSISETGGNQPQHF. In DNA, the CDR3 is TGTGCCAGTAGTATAAGCGAAACAGGGGGAAATCAGCCCCAGCATTTT.

The V gene is TRBV10-2, the J gene TRBJ1-5, with 7 bases aligning to TRBD1. V gave up 5 bases and J gave up 2 bases; unmatched junction bases: 9. The V gene's germline CDR1 is WSHSY and CDR2 SAAADI. The CDR3 consists of 16 residues. The CDR3 spells CASSSGGTGGNQPQHF. CDR3 DNA sequence: TGCGCCAGCAGTAGTGGGGGAACAGGGGGCAATCAGCCCCAGCATTTT.

V gene TRBV10-3 combines with J gene TRBJ1-5; a weak D match, TRBD1 (6 bases). V lost 2 bases and J 4 bases, leaving 18 bases between the germline ends. Germline V gene lookup returns CDR1 ENHRY and CDR2 SYGVKD. CDR3 length: 17 amino acids. The CDR3 DNA reads TGTGCCATCAGTGAGGGAGGGAGGGGGTCTCCAAATCAGCCCCAGCATTTT. Protein product: CAISEGGRGSPNQPQHF.

The chain carries TRBV6-5 and TRBJ1-2; tentatively, D is TRBD1 (5 bases). V dropped 8 bases and J dropped 5 bases, with 9 bases sitting between them. The CDR3 extends over 11 amino acids. Germline CDR1 reads MNHEY; CDR2 reads SVGAGI. Written as DNA, the CDR3 is TGTGCCAGCTCGGGGGGATATGGCTACACCTTC. Amino acid sequence: CASSGGYGYTF.

V is TRBV7-2 and J is TRBJ2-1; 8 nucleotides match TRBD1. The V and J ends lost 3 bases and 9 bases, in that order; junction bases with no gene match: 4. Germline V gene lookup returns CDR1 SGHTA and CDR2 FQGNSA. This CDR3 has 13 amino acids. The CDR3 bases are TGTGCCAGCAGCTTGCCAGGGGGCAGTGAGCAGTTCTTC. This sequence encodes CASSLPGGSEQFF.

This clone showed up just a few times. The rearrangement uses TRBV6-5 and TRBJ1-2; TRBD1 is a possible D gene (6 bases). There are 14 residues in the CDR3. Trimming shortened V by 6 bases and J by 5 bases, and 16 bases separated the two germline ends. CDR1 is MNHEY, CDR2 SVGAGI, per germline. The CDR3 bases are TGTGCCAGCAGCCCGCAGTGGCAGGGGTATGGCTACACCTTC. Translating it yields CASSPQWQGYGYTF.

This clone came up many times. The chain employs TRBV19 and TRBJ2-1, with D possibly being TRBD2 (6 bases). Germline loops: CDR1 LNHDA, CDR2 SQIVND (reference sequence). The CDR3 has 15 residues. V was pared by 4 bases and J by 3 bases, with 13 bases between. The CDR3 coding sequence is TGTGCCAGTAGTAGAGCGACGGGGGTCTACAATGAGCAGTTCTTC. Translating it yields CASSRATGVYNEQFF.

This clone has only a few counts. The chain uses TRBV2 and TRBJ2-7; 16 positions agree with TRBD2. Trimming took 2 bases from V and 3 from J; bases not matched to a gene: 10. Germline lookup yields CDR1 SNHLY and CDR2 FYNNEI. CDR3 length equals 19 residues. The CDR3 is CASSERMGLAGGSDYEQYF. In DNA form, the CDR3 reads TGTGCCAGCAGTGAACGGATGGGACTAGCGGGAGGGTCCGACTACGAGCAGTACTTC.

This chain links TRBV5-4 with TRBJ1-1, with 10 bases aligning to TRBD1. V dropped 4 bases and J dropped 0; count of bases not matched to a gene: 9. Germline values: CDR1 SGHNT, CDR2 YYREEE (reference sequence). This CDR3 comprises 17 residues. The CDR3 DNA reads TGTGCCAGCAGCCCCGGACAGGGGGGTGGTTTGAACACTGAAGCTTTCTTT. Encoded protein: CASSPGQGGGLNTEAFF.

The J gene is TRBJ1-3, the V gene TRBV27; 9 bases are shared with TRBD1. Germline CDR1 MNHEY, CDR2 SMNVEV (reference sequence). V was clipped by 5 bases and J by 4 bases; unmatched bases: 6. The CDR3 runs to 15 residues. The CDR3 is CASSTTGGGGNTIYF. The CDR3 DNA reads TGTGCCAGCAGTACGACAGGGGGGGGAGGAAACACCATATATTTT.

The rearrangement links TRBV19 to TRBJ2-2; D gene ambiguous. Trimming took 4 bases from V and 1 from J, leaving 4 bases between them. CDR3 length equals 13 residues. Germline V lookup: CDR1 LNHDA, CDR2 SQIVND (reference sequence). DNA of the CDR3: TGTGCCAGTAGTAAACAGAACACCGGGGAGCTGTTTTTT. This translates into CASSKQNTGELFF.

The rearrangement uses TRBV27 and TRBJ1-6; 7 positions match TRBD1. J was trimmed by 5 bases and V by 3 bases; bases with no gene match: 7. The CDR3 covers 16 residues. In germline, CDR1 is MNHEY, CDR2 SMNVEV (reference sequence). The CDR3 protein is CASSLTGLGNNSPLHF. The CDR3 DNA reads TGTGCCAGCAGTTTGACAGGGTTGGGAAATAATTCACCCCTCCACTTT.

This sequence joins TRBV28 and TRBJ1-1; D may be TRBD1 (6 bases). The V end lost 4 bases, the J end lost 5 bases, and 20 bases lay between the germline ends. The CDR3 has 16 residues. Germline assignment: CDR1 MDHEN and CDR2 SYDVKM. The DNA for the CDR3 is TGTGCCAGCAGTTCCCAGCCCTTCACAGGGATTACTGAAGCTTTCTTT. Translation: CASSSQPFTGITEAFF.

V and J are TRBV28 and TRBJ1-1; tentatively, D is TRBD1 (5 bases). Trimming shortened V by 3 bases and J by 0 bases, and 14 bases separated the two germline ends. Germline V gives CDR1 MDHEN, CDR2 SYDVKM. The CDR3 length is 16 residues. The CDR3 nucleotides are TGTGCCAGCAGTTTCTCCTCCCGGGGGGTGAACACTGAAGCTTTCTTT. This gives the protein CASSFSSRGVNTEAFF.

This clone was seen only once. V is TRBV12-3 or TRBV12-4 and J is TRBJ2-7, with TRBD2 as a possible D gene (6 bases). The CDR3 is 13 amino acids. V lost 3 bases and J lost 3, with 9 bases in between. DNA of the CDR3: TGTGCCAGCAGTTTGCGGGGACTCTACGAGCAGTACTTC. This translates into CASSLRGLYEQYF.

The chain is built from TRBV7-2 and TRBJ1-1; the match to TRBD1 covers 7 bases. This CDR3 region has 15 residues. Trimming cost V 4 bases and J 0 bases; bases outside gene matches: 5. Germline CDR1 SGHTA, CDR2 FQGNSA. CDR3: CASSWDRRLNTEAFF. Written as DNA, the CDR3 is TGTGCCAGCAGCTGGGACAGACGCTTGAACACTGAAGCTTTCTTT.